This T cell receptor (beta chain) was retrieved from a study of T cells in Graves' hyperthyroidism and ophthalmopathy. Study observations and caveats: Ophthalmopathy got predicted by the model a median approximately six months before its onset.

This clonotype has only a few counts. What it binds is not known. The authors obtained PBMCs from roughly 10 ml of fresh peripheral blood. Germline values: CDR1 SEHNR, CDR2 FQNEAQ (reference sequence). This CDR3 has 14 residues. V was trimmed by 6 bases and J by 1 base, leaving 12 bases between them. RNA transcripts yielded amplified TCR beta CDR3 regions. TCR CDR3 regions were first amplified by RT-PCR with HTBI primers. TCRdb fed the multiplex PCR reads into MiXCR, producing one record per CDR3 protein. The data show about 640,000 distinct CDR3 sequences, roughly 20% seen once. The chain recombines TRBV7-9 with TRBJ1-1; D is unresolved. Sequencing was carried out using blood. The sequence was obtained from a man between 25 and 39 years old with Graves' ophthalmopathy. The CDR3 spells CASSPLGPNTEAFF. CDR3 sequence (DNA): TGTGCCAGCAGTCCTCTGGGCCCGAACACTGAAGCTTTCTTT.